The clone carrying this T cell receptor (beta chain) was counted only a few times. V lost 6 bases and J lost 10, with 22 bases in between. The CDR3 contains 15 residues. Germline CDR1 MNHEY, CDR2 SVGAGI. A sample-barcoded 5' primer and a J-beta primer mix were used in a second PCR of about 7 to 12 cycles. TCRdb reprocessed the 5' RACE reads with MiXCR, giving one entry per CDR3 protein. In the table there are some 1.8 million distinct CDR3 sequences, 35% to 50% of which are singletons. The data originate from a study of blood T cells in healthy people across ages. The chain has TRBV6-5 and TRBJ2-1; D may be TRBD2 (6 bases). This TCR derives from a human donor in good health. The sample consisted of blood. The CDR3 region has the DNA TGTGCCAGCAGCCGACTAGTTATACAGGCGGGGGAGCAGTTCTTC. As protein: CASSRLVIQAGEQFF.